This record covers a single TCR beta chain. This entry comes from a study of blood T cell repertoires in COVID-19. Study-level background: COVID-19 samples collected from the United States, Italy and Spain covered acute and convalescent phases. The analysed material was cDNA or gDNA that came from T cells, B-cell-depleted T cells, or PBMCs.

In the original workflow: The authors estimated nucleated cell counts from reference gene primer amplification. Sequenced by immunoSEQ multiplex PCR; TCRdb stores in-frame clones only, minus some. The D gene and trimming were derived from the DNA, and the V and J assignments and clone size from that table. The sample yields more than 85,000 clones, roughly 91% seen once. CDR3 length equals 12 residues. V lost 5 bases, J lost 3 bases, and 6 bases lay in between. In germline, CDR1 is KGHDR, CDR2 SFDVKD. This sequence was found in a woman aged 50 to 65 with acute or convalescent COVID-19. The sample comprised peripheral blood. The V call is TRBV24-1, the J call TRBJ1-1; no clear D. The CDR3 region has the DNA TGTGCCACCAGTGGGGCTTACACTGAAGCTTTCTTT. It encodes CATSGAYTEAFF.